Included here is one T cell receptor beta chain sequence, with context. Trimming left V 6 bases short and J 7 bases short, with 18 bases between. CDR3 length: 14 amino acids. Per the germline V gene, CDR1 is MDHEN and CDR2 is SYDVKM. PCR primers comprised 60 Vbeta and 13 Jbeta primers. This table comes from immunoSEQ multiplex PCR, and its TCRdb copy is limited to in-frame clones, with some not included. The data contain 200,000 to 250,000 clones, around four fifths of them seen just once; the ten biggest clones take up more than 0.5%. This record belongs to a study of cytomegalovirus exposure and HLA in healthy donors.

Source material: PBMCs. This receptor was obtained from a woman aged 35 to 49 in good health and CMV-seronegative. The V and J genes are TRBV28 and TRBJ2-5, with D perhaps matching TRBD2 (6 bases). This CDR3 reads CASRGGGRLGTQYF. CDR3 nucleotides: TGTGCCAGCAGGGGGGGTGGAAGGCTAGGGACCCAGTACTTC.